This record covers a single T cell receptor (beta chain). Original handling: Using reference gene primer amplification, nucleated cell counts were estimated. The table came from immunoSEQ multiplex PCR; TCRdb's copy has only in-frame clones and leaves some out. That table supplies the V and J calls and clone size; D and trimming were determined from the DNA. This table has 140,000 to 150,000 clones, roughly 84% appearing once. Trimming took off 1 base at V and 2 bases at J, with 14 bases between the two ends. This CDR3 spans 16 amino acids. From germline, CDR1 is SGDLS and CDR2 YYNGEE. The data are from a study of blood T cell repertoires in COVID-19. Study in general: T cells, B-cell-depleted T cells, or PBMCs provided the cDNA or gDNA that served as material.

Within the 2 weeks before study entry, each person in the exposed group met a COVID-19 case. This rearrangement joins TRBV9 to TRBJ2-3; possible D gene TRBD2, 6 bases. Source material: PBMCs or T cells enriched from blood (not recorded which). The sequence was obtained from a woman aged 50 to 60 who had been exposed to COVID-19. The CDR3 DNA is TGTGCCAGCAGCGTACCCGCCGGGAGCCCCACAGATACGCAGTATTTT. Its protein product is CASSVPAGSPTDTQYF.